The T cell receptor beta chain under discussion was sequenced for a study of CXCR3-negative and CXCR3-positive naive CD8 T cells. Turning to this clonotype: Its specificity is unknown.

This CDR3 has 20 residues. Per the germline V gene, CDR1 is SGHRS and CDR2 is YFSETQ. Notes on the study in general: The TRB CDR3s that CXCR3-positive naive cells carried were more hydrophobic than those of CXCR3-negative naive cells. TRBV-TRBJ usage was alike in naive CXCR3-negative and CXCR3-positive cells but differed in memory cells.

Naive CD8+ T cells displayed a CD45RO-CCR7+CD27+CD95- phenotype. Via 5' RACE with UMI labels, TRB cDNA libraries were prepared. TCRdb reanalyzed the 5' RACE reads, giving one entry per CDR3 protein sequence and no DNA. The data include fewer than 80,000 distinct CDR3 sequences; the top ten clones carry about 4.5%. Specimen: naive CXCR3- CD8+ T cells from blood. Stated subset: CD45RO-CCR7+CD27+CD95- naive CD8+ T cells lacking CXCR3 (TNR3-). The chain recombines TRBV5-1 with TRBJ1-3; TCRdb gives TRBD1 as the D gene, but with no DNA this cannot be confirmed. The TCR sequence derives from a human donor in good health. Some clones in this sample may be carry-over from other donors' samples. CDR3: CASSLDQDRGNLNSGNTIYF.